A single T cell receptor beta chain is shown here with its context. No cognate antigen has been identified for it. Base-call qualities are not available, and no considerably larger clone is one nucleotide away. The data stem from a study of blood T cell repertoires in COVID-19 (dated by TCRdb to about 2020). In the study overall: Collaborator samples came from the United States, Italy and Spain and covered acute and convalescent phases of COVID-19. The prospective study material was composed of cDNA or gDNA derived from T cells, B-cell-depleted T cells, or PBMCs. The dataset comprised deeply sampled blood TCRbeta repertoires from subjects exposed to, actively infected with, or recovered from COVID-19. The repertoires were made available in a free public database intended to serve as a resource for research on the immune response to SARS-CoV-2. The samples were drawn from two sources: the first 160 participants of the ongoing ImmuneRACE study, and fewer than 1,500 subjects contributed by 6 global collaborators. Nearly every sample came with metadata listing a de-identified subject ID, COVID-19 status, age in years and sex. HLA class I and class II types, where available, came from metadata supplied by the sample provider rather than from assay-based typing.

TCRbeta CDR3 regions were amplified from genomic DNA using the immunoSEQ Assay, a bias-controlled multiplex PCR. On the authors' methods: Nucleated cell counts per sample were estimated from amplification of reference gene primers within the assay. To quantify the absolute abundance of each unique TCRbeta CDR3 rearrangement, sequence reads were collapsed and filtered. For each sample, productive Simpson clonality was calculated as the square root of Simpson's diversity index over productive rearrangements. In its TCRdb copy, this immuneACCESS table keeps in-frame sequences only and misses some clones. Where compared with another copy, unresolved V genes explain less than half of these, and the others have no known cause. V, J and clone size reflect that table, while D and trimming were determined from the DNA. The sample table holds about 150,000 clones, of which 80% to 90% were seen once. The top ten clonotypes cover around 40% of the sample.

Overall study outcomes, separate from this receptor: Clinical and demographic metadata were provided uncurated, with the amount varying by source and participant.

A second Seattle source provided samples from volunteer blood donors who had recovered from COVID-19. Each collaborating institution followed its own protocols to collect whole blood in K2EDTA tubes. Collaborator samples were shipped for TCRbeta analysis as frozen whole blood, isolated PBMCs, or DNA extracted from either sample type. Sequences were obtained from peripheral blood. The origin of this receptor is a man aged 50-59 years who had recovered from COVID-19.

The CDR3: CASSVAANTGELFF. Read as DNA, the sequence is TGTGCCAGCAGCGTAGCGGCGAACACCGGGGAGCTGTTTTTT. The chain employs TRBV9 and TRBJ2-2, with the D gene uncertain. The CDR3, from cysteine to phenylalanine, totals 14 residues. Only the CDR3 portion is preserved as DNA: 42 bases, with reading frame beginning at the first base. CDR1 and CDR2 are drawn from the germline V gene: SGDLS, YYNGEE. The V and J ends are trimmed by 0 bases and 0 bases, leaving 3 bases between them.